This T cell receptor beta chain was documented in a study of vaccination effects on CD4 cells after COVID-19. The table lists this clone with a count of one. As yet, its antigen is unknown. Sequence at one end of the junction differs from germline and may be a read error. Profiled with immunoSEQ multiplex PCR; TCRdb holds only in-frame clones, not every one. The sample has about 54,000 clones; 80% to 85% are singletons. CDR1 is SGHTA, CDR2 FQGNSA, per germline. This CDR3 contains 17 residues. Antigen-specific CD4+ T cells were expanded (with viral peptide pools) by the ViraFEST assay ahead of sequencing. The authors isolated CD4+ T cells after about 10 days of culture.

This clonotype was sampled from a human donor who received a COVID-19 vaccine. Source: CD4+ T cells from PBMCs cultured with HCoV-229E spike peptides, taken before COVID-19 vaccination. The chain carries TRBV7-2 and TRBJ1-2, with D uncertain. The CDR3 nucleotides are TGTGCCAGCAGCCCTCTACCTTATGGGTATTCTAATTATGGCTACACCTTC. This translates into CASSPLPYGYSNYGYTF.